This entry lists 20 T cell receptor beta chains sequenced from one sample in a study of early T cells in non-severe SARS-CoV-2 infection. MiXCR, applied by TCRdb to the 5' RACE reads, yields one record per CDR3 protein. The profile covers 35,000 to 50,000 distinct CDR3 sequences, with around 6% appearing a single time and about 4.2% taken by the ten largest. The source material was whole blood, sampled at baseline. The receptor set was obtained from an adult who was a healthcare worker with PCR-confirmed SARS-CoV-2 infection or an uninfected control (not recorded which).

The chain recombines TRBV19 with TRBJ1-5; D uncertain. Trimming stripped 10 bases from V and 0 bases from J, with 13 bases between. This CDR3 is 14 amino acids long. CDR1 LNHDA and CDR2 SQIVND come from the germline V gene (reference sequence). The chain's CDR3 is CAISNGVSNQPQHF. The CDR3 bases are TGTGCCATATCGAACGGGGTTAGCAATCAGCCCCAGCATTTT. Combining the CDR3 with reference TRBV19 and TRBJ1-5 gives the whole variable domain DGGITQSPKYLFRKEGQNVTLSCEQNLNHDAMYWYRQDPGQGLRLIYYSQIVNDFQKGDIAEGYSVSREKKESFPLTVTSAQKNPTAFYLCAISNGVSNQPQHFGDGTRLSIL.

Comments on this clonotype: A much larger clone differs from this one at a single base, so this may be a read error. The CDR3 loop is CSAQGAMSSYNEQFF. In nucleotides, the CDR3 is TGCAGTGCTCAGGGGGCGATGAGCTCCTACAATGAGCAGTTCTTC. The chain links TRBV20-1 to TRBJ2-1, with 8 bases aligning to TRBD1. Germline values: CDR1 DFQATT, CDR2 SNEGSKA (reference sequence). The CDR3 has 15 amino acids. Unmatched junction bases numbered 6, after V lost 5 bases and J lost 0 bases.

Many counts were recorded for this clonotype. The V gene is TRBV25-1, the J gene TRBJ1-4, with D unclear. Trimming cost V 2 bases and J 7 bases, with 11 bases left between them. CDR1 and CDR2 from the germline V gene are MGHDK and SYGVNS. The CDR3 has 14 residues. Here the CDR3 DNA reads TGTGCCAGCAGTGAAATGGTGTCGGGTGAAAAACTGTTTTTT. As protein: CASSEMVSGEKLFF.

The chain carries TRBV10-3 and TRBJ1-4, with D uncertain. The CDR3 spans 12 residues. V lost 4 bases, J lost 0 bases, and 0 bases lay in between. The V gene's germline CDR1 is ENHRY and CDR2 SYGVKD. This CDR3 reads CAISATNEKLFF. CDR3 nucleotides: TGTGCCATCAGTGCAACTAATGAAAAACTGTTTTTT.

At least ten counts were recorded for this clonotype. The chain carries TRBV12-5 and TRBJ1-4, with 7 bases that match TRBD1. The V gene's germline CDR1 is LGHNT and CDR2 FRNRAP. The CDR3 is 15 amino acids. V lost 6 bases to trimming and J lost 4 bases; unmatched junction nucleotides: 8. CDR3 region: CASGFGTVFNEKLFF. CDR3 sequence (DNA): TGTGCTAGTGGCTTTGGGACAGTCTTTAATGAAAAACTGTTTTTT.

This clonotype was counted a few times. Its ends do not fully match the called genes, so a read error is possible. The gene calls are TRBV6-2 or TRBV6-3 and TRBJ1-5; the D gene is possibly TRBD1 (5 bases). Germline assignment: CDR1 MNHEY and CDR2 SVGEGT. The CDR3 spans 13 residues. CDR3 nucleotides: TGTGTCAGCAGTCGGGGGTTGGATCAGCCCCAGCATTTT. Protein product: CVSSRGLDQPQHF.

This clonotype was found many times. This rearrangement joins TRBV12-3 or TRBV12-4 to TRBJ2-3; a weak D match, TRBD2 (6 bases). V was pared by 3 bases and J by 7 bases, with 20 bases between. The CDR3 consists of 16 residues. The CDR3 DNA reads TGTGCCAGCAGTTTCGTGGCGGGGCGCTCCATACATACGCAGTATTTT. Translation: CASSFVAGRSIHTQYF.

At least ten counts were recorded for this clonotype. The genes are TRBV6-2 or TRBV6-3 and TRBJ2-3; 15 nucleotides match TRBD2. Germline V gene lookup returns CDR1 MNHEY and CDR2 SVGEGT. Trimming took 4 bases from V and 4 from J; bases not matched to a gene: 0. The CDR3 runs to 15 residues. The CDR3 bases are TGTGCCAGCAGTTGGACTAGCGGGGGGGCAGATACGCAGTATTTT. It translates to CASSWTSGGADTQYF.

The sample holds many counts of this clonotype. The chain carries TRBV5-1 and TRBJ2-4; 8 bases align to TRBD2. The CDR3 totals 20 residues. Germline CDR1 reads SGHRS; CDR2 reads YFSETQ. After removal of 0 bases from V and 9 bases from J, the junction contained 23 bases not matched to a gene. CDR3 amino acids: CASSLAAVAGGSRNPGIQYF. The CDR3, as DNA: TGCGCCAGCAGCTTGGCCGCTGTGGCGGGGGGTTCAAGGAATCCGGGCATTCAGTACTTC.

This clonotype has at least ten counts. J is TRBJ2-7 and V is TRBV20-1, with D perhaps TRBD1 or TRBD2 (6 bases each). Per germline, CDR1 DFQATT and CDR2 SNEGSKA (reference sequence). CDR3 length: 14 amino acids. CDR3 nucleotides: TGCAGCGCCGTACAATACGGGGGCCACTACGAGCAGTACTTC. It encodes CSAVQYGGHYEQYF.

This clonotype was detected many times. J is TRBJ1-2 and V is TRBV3-1; D unresolved. This CDR3 region has 15 residues. Germline V gene data show CDR1 as LGHDT and CDR2 as YNNKEL (reference sequence). V lost 2 bases and J 4 bases, leaving 14 bases between the germline ends. CDR3 coding DNA: TGTGCCAGCAGCCAACAAACCCCCGCGGGCTATGGCTACACCTTC. Amino acid sequence: CASSQQTPAGYGYTF.

The chain uses TRBV3-1 and TRBJ1-3; D is uncertain. The CDR3 consists of 12 residues. The V gene's germline CDR1 is LGHDT and CDR2 YNNKEL (reference sequence). V lost 1 base, J lost 3 bases, and 1 base lay in between. The CDR3 DNA sequence: TGTGCCAGCAGCCAAGGTGGAAACACCATATATTTT. Protein product: CASSQGGNTIYF.

Worth noting for this clonotype: This clone may be a read error of a much larger clone one base away. V is TRBV29-1 and J is TRBJ1-2, with a possible D match to TRBD1 (6 bases). Germline lookup yields CDR1 SQVTM and CDR2 ANQGSEA. The CDR3 is 12 residues long. The CDR3 sequence: CSVAGVGYGYIF. In nucleotides, the CDR3 is TGCAGCGTGGCAGGGGTAGGCTATGGCTACATCTTC.

This clonotype was seen at least ten times. The gene calls are TRBV29-1 and TRBJ2-3, with 9 bases that match TRBD1. CDR1 and CDR2 from the germline V gene are SQVTM and ANQGSEA. This CDR3 region has 13 residues. V dropped 4 bases and J dropped 4; count of bases not matched to a gene: 3. Here the CDR3 reads CSVGGQGPDTQYF. CDR3 DNA: TGCAGCGTTGGGGGACAGGGCCCAGATACGCAGTATTTT.

This clonotype appeared many times. V usage is TRBV11-2 and J usage is TRBJ2-7; the D gene is possibly TRBD1 (6 bases). The CDR3 is made up of 14 amino acids. V lost 3 bases and J 7 bases, leaving 16 bases between the germline ends. Germline V CDR1 and CDR2: SGHAT, FQNNGV. The CDR3 is CASSLQGSRGEQYF. The DNA of the CDR3 is TGTGCCAGCAGCTTGCAGGGATCTAGGGGGGAGCAGTACTTC. Combining the CDR3 with reference TRBV11-2 and TRBJ2-7 gives the whole variable domain EAGVAQSPRYKIIEKRQSVAFWCNPISGHATLYWYQQILGQGPKLLIQFQNNGVVDDSQLPKDRFSAERLKGVDSTLKIQPAKLEDSAVYLCASSLQGSRGEQYFGPGTRLTVT.

CDR3 in DNA: TGCAGCGGGGGCCCACAGGGGGCGGGAGAGCAGTACTTC. This translates into CSGGPQGAGEQYF. The chain joins TRBV29-1 to TRBJ2-7; the match to TRBD1 covers 9 bases. V shed 7 bases and J 7 bases; nucleotides not matched to a gene: 11. CDR3 length: 13 amino acids. The germline gives CDR1 SQVTM, CDR2 ANQGSEA.

Ten or more counts support this clonotype. The CDR3, as DNA: TGTGCCAGCAGCTCCAGGGGGGGGGTTAATGAAAAACTGTTTTTT. It encodes CASSSRGGVNEKLFF. The V gene is TRBV9, the J gene TRBJ1-4; the match to TRBD1 covers 7 bases. The CDR3 has 15 amino acids. Looked up from germline, CDR1 is SGDLS and CDR2 is YYNGEE. Trimming took 4 bases from V and 4 from J; bases not matched to a gene: 7.

The chain links TRBV6-1 to TRBJ2-5; D may correspond to TRBD1 or TRBD2 (6 bases each). CDR1 is MNHNS, CDR2 SASEGT, per germline. The V gene lost 3 bases and the J gene lost 4 bases, with 12 bases spanning the gap. The CDR3 sequence is 14 residues long. The CDR3 DNA reads TGTGCCAGCAGTGACATCCGGGGGCCAGAGACCCAGTACTTC. It yields the protein CASSDIRGPETQYF.

This clonotype has at least ten counts. This chain joins TRBV7-2 and TRBJ2-1; 7 bases match TRBD1. The germline V gene encodes CDR1 SGHTA and CDR2 FQGNSA. The length of the CDR3 is 16 residues. After removal of 4 bases from V and 5 bases from J, the junction contained 11 bases not matched to a gene. CDR3 loop: CASSSQVGQPHNEQFF. The CDR3 DNA reads as TGTGCCAGCAGCTCCCAGGTGGGACAGCCCCACAATGAGCAGTTCTTC. Looking up the rest from reference TRBV7-2 and TRBJ2-1 gives the full variable domain: GAGVSQSPSNKVTEKGKDVELRCDPISGHTALYWYRQSLGQGLEFLIYFQGNSAPDKSGLPSDRFSAERTGGSVSTLTIQRTQQEDSAVYLCASSSQVGQPHNEQFFGPGTRLTVL.

At least ten counts were recorded for this clonotype. V is TRBV12-5 and J is TRBJ1-5; D ambiguous. The CDR3 has 12 residues. V lost 6 bases and J 10 bases, leaving 13 bases between the germline ends. Per the germline V gene, CDR1 is LGHNT and CDR2 is FRNRAP. CDR3 sequence: CASGSQPGPQHF. DNA of the CDR3: TGTGCTAGTGGCTCGCAACCTGGACCCCAGCATTTT. The full variable domain, its missing parts supplied by reference TRBV12-5 and TRBJ1-5, is DARVTQTPRHKVTEMGQEVTMRCQPILGHNTVFWYRQTMMQGLELLAYFRNRAPLDDSGMPKDRFSAEMPDATLATLKIQPSEPRDSAVYFCASGSQPGPQHFGDGTRLSIL.